The rows below give T cell receptor beta chains drawn from one sample of a study of shared clonotypes between healthy human individuals. Libraries were prepared by immunoSEQ multiplex PCR; TCRdb keeps only in-frame clonotypes and omits some of them. Among about 2.4 million clones listed, 93% were seen once. The sequenced sample consisted of naive CD4+ T cells from PBMCs. The receptors derive from a man between 18 and 29 years old in good health. Some clones in this sample may be carry-over from other donors' samples. Each CDR3 is given without its conserved first and last residue.

V	J	CDR3
TRBV5-1	TRBJ1-2	ASSSTYGYGYT
TRBV5-1	TRBJ2-5	ASSRQGVETQY
TRBV5-1	TRBJ1-4	ASSLNMGTATNEKLF
TRBV27	TRBJ2-1	ASSPRAGGPYEQF
TRBV28	TRBJ2-5	ASSSPPGTRQETQY
TRBV30	TRBJ2-1	ALTEDRGYEQF
TRBV28	TRBJ1-5	ASSFRGVGNQPQH
TRBV5-1	TRBJ2-7	ASSTLGTGGEQY
TRBV5-6	TRBJ1-2	ASSLRSSYGYT
TRBV6-5	TRBJ2-3	ASRALAGGEDTQY
TRBV2	TRBJ1-5	ASSEATEVVGHSSLKHQPQH
TRBV2	TRBJ2-7	ASSKGPSSYEQY
TRBV6-4	TRBJ2-1	ASSDWASGNNEQF
TRBV30	TRBJ1-5	AWSRGANSNQPQH
TRBV5-1	TRBJ2-5	ASSLWLPETQY
TRBV19	TRBJ2-3	ASSSPGLAGVDTQY
TRBV5-4	TRBJ1-2	ASSLMRGRDGYT
TRBV29-1	TRBJ1-5	SAQQGVGQPQH
TRBV6-6	TRBJ2-5	ASSRYGFQETQY
TRBV1	TRBJ2-7	TSSQESREGTVASYEQY
TRBV29-1	TRBJ1-2	SVERDRGLGYGYT
TRBV5-5	TRBJ2-7	ASSAGLTPSYEQY
TRBV7-6	TRBJ2-1	ASSRDVSYNEQF
TRBV18	TRBJ2-3	ASSVNYRTDTQY
TRBV29-1	TRBJ2-1	SGTSGTYNEQF
TRBV4-2	TRBJ2-1	ASSYHPSSGRDHEQF
TRBV5-6	TRBJ2-1	ASSPLRGDEQF
TRBV6-1	TRBJ2-1	ASSGMMDRANNEQF
TRBV28	TRBJ1-5	AGRASLGQPQH
TRBV7-8	TRBJ2-7	ASSSRRGSEQY
TRBV11-2	TRBJ2-5	ASSVIRETQY
TRBV7-2	TRBJ2-1	ASSPDHGIYNEQF
TRBV7-9	TRBJ1-2	ASSPWTGVSGYT
TRBV6-5	TRBJ2-2	ASSRQGANTGELF
TRBV28	TRBJ2-5	ASNGLAKGGETQY
TRBV5-5	TRBJ2-6	ASSFAGSGANVLT
TRBV7-2	TRBJ2-7	ASSLEGSFDEQY
TRBV7-2	TRBJ1-5	ASSGHYNQPQH
TRBV7-2	TRBJ1-1	ASSLVAGAGTEAF
TRBV6-1	TRBJ1-1	ASSETKQGYTEAF
TRBV30	TRBJ2-3	AWSPTYLHTQY
TRBV5-1	TRBJ1-2	ASTPTPAPYGYT
TRBV11-1	TRBJ1-1	ASSFTVSDTEAF
TRBV28	TRBJ2-5	ASSLIGGSVRGETQY
TRBV5-6	TRBJ1-2	ASSSFLANYGYT
TRBV18	TRBJ2-1	ASSPPGDSSYNEQF
TRBV15	TRBJ2-5	ATSRTVRPQETQY
TRBV28	TRBJ2-2	ASSRAGVANTGELF
TRBV20-1	TRBJ1-1	SATLGTEAF
TRBV28	TRBJ2-2	ASSLTFWRGPNTGELF
TRBV28	TRBJ1-4	ASTSQGTGSEKLF
TRBV19	TRBJ2-7	ASRKGTSGTNYEQY
TRBV27	TRBJ1-1	ASRGDRGPSEAF
TRBV30	NA	AWSGLAGRFLEQY